The 2 T cell receptor beta chains given below trace back to one sample, sequenced in a study of beta chain features in type 1 diabetes. cDNA synthesis used the whole RNA isolate, giving expressed TCRB sequences. Sequencing used immunoSEQ multiplex PCR; TCRdb keeps in-frame clones, though not all of them. The sample yields 150,000 to 200,000 clones, roughly 59% seen once. Study findings and constraints: Among all four CD4+ subsets, Type 1 diabetes patients had TCRB CDR3s that were moderately but significantly shorter.

These receptors are not linked to any known antigen. The sequenced sample was naive CD4+ T cells from blood. The receptors here all came from a man aged 25 to 40 with type 1 diabetes.

The rearrangement joins TRBV4-3 to TRBJ1-6; a weak D match, TRBD1 (6 bases). CDR3 length: 16 amino acids. Germline V gene sequence: CDR1 LGHNA, CDR2 YSLEER. V shed 2 bases and J shed 7 bases, with 15 bases lying between them. The CDR3 is CASSQLRGRGNSPLHF. The CDR3 nucleotides are TGCGCCAGCAGCCAACTCCGGGGAAGGGGGAATTCACCCCTCCACTTT.

This clone was seen a handful of times. The chain joins TRBV30 to TRBJ1-1; D may be TRBD1 (6 bases). Germline CDR1 GTSNPN, CDR2 SVGIG (reference sequence). This CDR3 is 14 amino acids long. CDR3 DNA sequence: TGTGCGGGGGCCCCGCAGGGATTGCATACTGAAGCTTTCTTT. This sequence encodes CAGAPQGLHTEAFF.